This T cell receptor (beta chain) was sequenced during a study of T cell responses to AZD1222 COVID-19 vaccine. General study results and limits: Unmutated variant regions are reportedly the target of nearly half of TCRs that are spike-specific. It was only a handful of AZD1222 recipients who were seropositive at baseline. Clonal diversity may have been underestimated in mostly white British donors.

Assay: immunoSEQ multiplex PCR; the TCRdb copy retains only in-frame clones and omits some. Of under 150,000 clones listed, 85% to 90% are singletons. Analysis merged second doses at about 4 or about 12 weeks. With regard to this clone: The antigen remains undetermined.

Germline V gives CDR1 SGHRS, CDR2 YFSETQ. J lost 3 bases, V lost 0 bases, and 11 bases had no gene match. The CDR3 sequence is 18 residues long. The receptor's source is an adult who received the AZD1222 COVID-19 vaccine. Sequenced material: peripheral blood, taken 28 days after the second AZD1222 dose. This sequence joins TRBV5-1 and TRBJ2-3, with 9 positions matching TRBD2. CDR3 DNA: TGCGCCAGCAGCTTGGTCCTCGCGGGACTAGCTGCGACAGATACGCAGTATTTT. Translating it yields CASSLVLAGLAATDTQYF.